This T cell receptor beta chain was sequenced during a study of T cell repertoires in cytomegalovirus infection. Germline V gene sequence: CDR1 SGHTA, CDR2 FQGNSA. The length of the CDR3 is 15 residues. TCRdb re-analysed the reads in MiXCR, keeping a single row per CDR3 protein. This sample has hundreds of thousands of distinct CDR3 sequences, with roughly a third found just once. Study conclusions and caveats: Carriers of CMV plus the relevant HLA were identified by cumulative public TCR beta family frequency. HLA-C-restricted TCR beta clonotypes specific for CMV led the ex vivo response.

Comment on this clonotype: Its cognate antigen is unknown. The junction shows a germline mismatch at one end, possibly a read error.

Sequencing was carried out using PBMCs. This sequence was found in a human donor in good health (CMV status not recorded). Some clones in this sample may be carry-over from other donors' samples. The chain has TRBV7-2 and TRBJ2-1, with 9 bases aligning to TRBD2. In DNA, the CDR3 is TGTGACAGCAGCCATAGCGGGGGCTCCTACAATGAGCAGTTCTTC. Its translation: CDSSHSGGSYNEQFF.